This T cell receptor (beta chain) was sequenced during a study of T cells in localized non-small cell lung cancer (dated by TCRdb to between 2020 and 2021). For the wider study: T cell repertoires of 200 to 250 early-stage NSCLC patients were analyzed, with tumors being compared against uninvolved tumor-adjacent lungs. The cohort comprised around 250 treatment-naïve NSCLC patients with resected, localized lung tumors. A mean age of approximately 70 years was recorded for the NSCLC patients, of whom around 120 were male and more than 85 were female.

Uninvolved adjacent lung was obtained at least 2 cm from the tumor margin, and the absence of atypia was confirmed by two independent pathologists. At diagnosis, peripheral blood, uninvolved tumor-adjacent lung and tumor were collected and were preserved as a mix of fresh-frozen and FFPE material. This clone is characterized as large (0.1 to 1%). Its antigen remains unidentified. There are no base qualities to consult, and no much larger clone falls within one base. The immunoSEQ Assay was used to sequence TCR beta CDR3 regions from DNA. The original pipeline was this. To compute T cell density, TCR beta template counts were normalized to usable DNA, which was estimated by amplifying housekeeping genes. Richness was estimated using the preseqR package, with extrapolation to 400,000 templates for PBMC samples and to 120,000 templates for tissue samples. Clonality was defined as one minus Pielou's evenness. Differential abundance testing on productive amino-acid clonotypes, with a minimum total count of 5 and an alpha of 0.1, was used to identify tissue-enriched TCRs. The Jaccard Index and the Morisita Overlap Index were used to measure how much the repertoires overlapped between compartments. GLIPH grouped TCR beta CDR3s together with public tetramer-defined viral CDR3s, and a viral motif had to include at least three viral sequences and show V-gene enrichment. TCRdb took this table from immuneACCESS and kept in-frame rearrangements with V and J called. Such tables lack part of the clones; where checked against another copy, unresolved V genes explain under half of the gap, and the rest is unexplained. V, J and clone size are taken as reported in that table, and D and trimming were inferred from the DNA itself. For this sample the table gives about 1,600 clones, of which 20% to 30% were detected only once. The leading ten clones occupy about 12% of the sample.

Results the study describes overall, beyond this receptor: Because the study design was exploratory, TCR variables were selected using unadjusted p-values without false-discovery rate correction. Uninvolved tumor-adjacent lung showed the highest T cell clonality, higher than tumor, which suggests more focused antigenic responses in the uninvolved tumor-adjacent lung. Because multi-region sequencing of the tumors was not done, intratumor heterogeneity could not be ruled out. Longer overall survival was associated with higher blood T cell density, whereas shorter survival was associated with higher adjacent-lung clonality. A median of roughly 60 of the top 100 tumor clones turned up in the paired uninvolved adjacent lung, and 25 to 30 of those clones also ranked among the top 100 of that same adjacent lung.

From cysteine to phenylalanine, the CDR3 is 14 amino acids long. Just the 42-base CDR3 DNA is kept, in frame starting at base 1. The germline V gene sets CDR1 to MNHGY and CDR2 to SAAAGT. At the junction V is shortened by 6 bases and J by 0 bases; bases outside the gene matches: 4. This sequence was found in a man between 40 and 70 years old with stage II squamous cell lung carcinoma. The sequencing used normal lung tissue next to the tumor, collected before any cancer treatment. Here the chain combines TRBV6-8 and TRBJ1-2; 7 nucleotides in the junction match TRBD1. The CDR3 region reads CASRPGQSNYGYTF. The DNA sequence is TGTGCCAGCAGGCCGGGACAGTCTAACTATGGCTACACCTTC.